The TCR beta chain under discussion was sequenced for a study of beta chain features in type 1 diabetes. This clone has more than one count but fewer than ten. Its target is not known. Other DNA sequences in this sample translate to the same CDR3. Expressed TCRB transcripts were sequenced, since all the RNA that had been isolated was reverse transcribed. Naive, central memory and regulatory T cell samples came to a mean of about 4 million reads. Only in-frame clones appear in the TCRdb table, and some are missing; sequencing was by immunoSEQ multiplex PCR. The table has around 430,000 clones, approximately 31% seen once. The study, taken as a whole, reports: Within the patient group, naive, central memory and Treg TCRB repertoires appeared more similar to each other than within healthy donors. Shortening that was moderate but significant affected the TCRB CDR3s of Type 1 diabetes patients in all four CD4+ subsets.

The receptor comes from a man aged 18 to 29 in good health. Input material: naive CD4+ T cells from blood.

CDR3 sequence: CAWSVGQGNTEAFF. The CDR3 DNA reads TGTGCCTGGAGTGTAGGGCAGGGGAACACTGAAGCTTTCTTT. The chain carries TRBV30 and TRBJ1-1, with D possibly matching TRBD1 (5 bases). Per germline, CDR1 GTSNPN and CDR2 SVGIG (reference sequence). The V end was cut by 0 bases, the J end by 1 base, with 9 bases between. This CDR3 comprises 14 residues.